This TCR beta chain is drawn from a study of T cell responses to AZD1222 COVID-19 vaccine. With V trimmed by 6 bases and J by 3 bases, 5 bases remained unmatched. Germline assignment: CDR1 MNHEY and CDR2 SVGAGI. The CDR3 covers 13 residues. Concerning this clone: The target antigen is unknown.

Repertoires were generated with immunoSEQ multiplex PCR, while TCRdb's copy carries only in-frame clones and drops some. The table shows about 83,000 clones, with roughly 86% occurring only once. General observations from the study: Within unmutated variant regions lay the reported targets of nearly half of spike-specific TCRs. Clonal diversity was possibly underestimated; the donors were predominantly white British and more often female. Compared with day 0, the breadth and depth of the Spike-specific TCR repertoire rose significantly after two doses of AZD1222.

The sequenced sample was peripheral blood, obtained on day 0 of AZD1222 vaccination. This chain connects TRBV6-5 to TRBJ2-7, with TRBD1 identical over 7 bases. This sequence originates from an adult in good health. CDR3 loop: CASRAGTVYEQYF. For the CDR3, the DNA is TGTGCCAGCAGGGCCGGGACAGTCTACGAGCAGTACTTC.